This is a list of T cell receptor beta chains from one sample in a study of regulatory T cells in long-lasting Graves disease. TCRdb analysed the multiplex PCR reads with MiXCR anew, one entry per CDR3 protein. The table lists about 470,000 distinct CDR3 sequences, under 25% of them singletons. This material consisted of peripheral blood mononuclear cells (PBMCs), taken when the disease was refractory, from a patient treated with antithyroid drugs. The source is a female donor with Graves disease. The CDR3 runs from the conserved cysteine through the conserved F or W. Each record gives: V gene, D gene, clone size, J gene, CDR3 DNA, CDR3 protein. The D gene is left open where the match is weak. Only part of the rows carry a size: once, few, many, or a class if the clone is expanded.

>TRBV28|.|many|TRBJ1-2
TGTGCCAGCAGTTTAGCAGGGGTGGGCTACACCTTC
CASSLAGVGYTF
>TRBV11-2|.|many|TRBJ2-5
TGTGCCAGCAGCTTAGGGGTCTCAGAGACCCAGTACTTC
CASSLGVSETQYF
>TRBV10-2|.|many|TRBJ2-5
TGCGCCAGCAGTGAGCCACGGGGGCTCCGGGAGACCCAGTACTTC
CASSEPRGLRETQYF
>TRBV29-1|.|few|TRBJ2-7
TGCAGCGGGGTTCTAGGGTACGAGCAGTACTTC
CSGVLGYEQYF
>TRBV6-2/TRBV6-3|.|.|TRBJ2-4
TGTGCCAGCAGTTACTCATCTCCGCGGTCAGTCAAAAACATTCAGTACTTC
CASSYSSPRSVKNIQYF
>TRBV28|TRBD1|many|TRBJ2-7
TGTGCCAGCAGTCCCCACGGACAGGGAGGCTCCTACGAGCAGTACTTC
CASSPHGQGGSYEQYF
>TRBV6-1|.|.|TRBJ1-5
TGTGCCAGCAACGGGTATGGCGGGTATAGCAATCAGCCCCAGCATTTT
CASNGYGGYSNQPQHF
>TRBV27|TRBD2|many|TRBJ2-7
TGTGCCAGCAGGACTAGCGGGGGAGGTTACGAGCAGTACTTC
CASRTSGGGYEQYF
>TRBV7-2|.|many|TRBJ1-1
TGTGCCAGCAGCCAGCAGAGGAACACTGAAGCTTTCTTT
CASSQQRNTEAFF
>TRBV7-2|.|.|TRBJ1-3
TGTGCCAGCAGCCTCCGCCTCGGGACCATGGGAAACACCATATATTTT
CASSLRLGTMGNTIYF
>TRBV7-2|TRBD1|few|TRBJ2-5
TGTGCCAGCATCCTTAGGGGGCGGGAGACCCAGTACTTC
CASILRGRETQYF
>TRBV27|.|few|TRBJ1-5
TGTGCCAGCAGAAAATTTCCGGGGGCCGATAGCAATCAGCCCCAGCATTTT
CASRKFPGADSNQPQHF
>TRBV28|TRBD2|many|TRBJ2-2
TGTGCCAGCAGTTCTTCTTTTAGCGGGAGTCCAACCGGGGAGCTGTTTTTT
CASSSSFSGSPTGELFF
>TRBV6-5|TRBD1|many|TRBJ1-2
TGTGCCAGCAGTTTATTTTACCGGGACAGGAGTCCTAACTATGGCTACACCTTC
CASSLFYRDRSPNYGYTF
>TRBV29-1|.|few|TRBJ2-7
TGCAGCGTTGGCAGGGGCCGGCGGGACGAGCAGTACTTC
CSVGRGRRDEQYF
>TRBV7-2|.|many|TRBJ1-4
TGTGCCAGCAGTTTTGACAGGAGTAATGAAAAACTGTTTTTT
CASSFDRSNEKLFF
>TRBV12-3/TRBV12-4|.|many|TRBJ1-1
TGTGCCAGCACAAACAGGGATGGGGTTACTGAAGCTTTCTTT
CASTNRDGVTEAFF
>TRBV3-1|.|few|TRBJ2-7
TGTGCCAGCAGCCAACGGATGGACAGCAGAAACGAGCAGTACTTC
CASSQRMDSRNEQYF
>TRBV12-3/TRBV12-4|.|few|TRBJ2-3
TGTGCCAGCGGTAAACTGGATACGCAGTATTTT
CASGKLDTQYF
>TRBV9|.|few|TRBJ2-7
TGTGCCAGCAGCGTCGCACCGGGACTCCAAACCTACGAGCAGTACTTC
CASSVAPGLQTYEQYF
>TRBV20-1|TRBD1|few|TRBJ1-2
TGCAGTGCTAGAGAGTTTGGAGGGGGCGCATCTGGTTATGGCTACACCTTC
CSAREFGGGASGYGYTF
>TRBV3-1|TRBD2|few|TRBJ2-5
TGTGCCAGCAGCCCGAAAGCGGGGATGAGCGAGACCCAGTACTTC
CASSPKAGMSETQYF
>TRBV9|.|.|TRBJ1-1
TGTGCCAGCAGCGTAGGGGGGGGCGCAACTGAAGCTTTCTTT
CASSVGGGATEAFF
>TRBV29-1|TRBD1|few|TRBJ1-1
TGCAGCGTTCCGGACAGGTCCGGCGTTGAAGCTTTCTTT
CSVPDRSGVEAFF
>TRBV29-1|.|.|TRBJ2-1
TGCAGCGTTGAATTGCTGGTTGGACGACACTACAATGAGCAGTTCTTC
CSVELLVGRHYNEQFF
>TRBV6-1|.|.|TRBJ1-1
TGTGCCAGCAACATTGAAAACACTGAAGCTTTCTTT
CASNIENTEAFF
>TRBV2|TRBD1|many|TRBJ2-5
TGTGCCAGCTCTGTACAGGGGGCCGGGGAGACCCAGTACTTC
CASSVQGAGETQYF
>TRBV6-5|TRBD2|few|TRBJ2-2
TGTGCCAGCAGTTACGTAGCGGGAGAAACCGGGGAGCTGTTTTTT
CASSYVAGETGELFF
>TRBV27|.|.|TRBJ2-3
TGTGCCAGCAGAGGGGGGAACACAGATACGCAGTATTTT
CASRGGNTDTQYF
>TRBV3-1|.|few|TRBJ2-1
TGTGCCAGCAGCCACAACGTAGCAGGGCGAGACAATGAGCAGTTCTTC
CASSHNVAGRDNEQFF
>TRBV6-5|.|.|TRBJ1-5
TGTGCCAGCAGTTACTCGACCGCGGACAATCAGCCCCAGCATTTT
CASSYSTADNQPQHF
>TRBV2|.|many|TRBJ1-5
TGTGCCAGCAGCCGCGGGCCAATACAGGGTAGCAATCAGCCCCAGCATTTT
CASSRGPIQGSNQPQHF
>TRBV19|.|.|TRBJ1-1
TGTGCCAGTGGCCCCCCAACGGCTGAAGCTTTCTTT
CASGPPTAEAFF
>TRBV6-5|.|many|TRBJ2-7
TGTGCCAGCAGTTACTCCGGGGTCGAGGGCGAGCAGTACTTC
CASSYSGVEGEQYF
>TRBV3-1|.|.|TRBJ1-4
TGTGCCAGCAGCCAAGATGAGGGCTTTGCAACTAATGAAAAACTGTTTTTT
CASSQDEGFATNEKLFF
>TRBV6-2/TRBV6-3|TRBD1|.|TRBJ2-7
TGTGCCAGCATCCTGACAGGGGGATCGTTCAACGAGCAGTACTTC
CASILTGGSFNEQYF